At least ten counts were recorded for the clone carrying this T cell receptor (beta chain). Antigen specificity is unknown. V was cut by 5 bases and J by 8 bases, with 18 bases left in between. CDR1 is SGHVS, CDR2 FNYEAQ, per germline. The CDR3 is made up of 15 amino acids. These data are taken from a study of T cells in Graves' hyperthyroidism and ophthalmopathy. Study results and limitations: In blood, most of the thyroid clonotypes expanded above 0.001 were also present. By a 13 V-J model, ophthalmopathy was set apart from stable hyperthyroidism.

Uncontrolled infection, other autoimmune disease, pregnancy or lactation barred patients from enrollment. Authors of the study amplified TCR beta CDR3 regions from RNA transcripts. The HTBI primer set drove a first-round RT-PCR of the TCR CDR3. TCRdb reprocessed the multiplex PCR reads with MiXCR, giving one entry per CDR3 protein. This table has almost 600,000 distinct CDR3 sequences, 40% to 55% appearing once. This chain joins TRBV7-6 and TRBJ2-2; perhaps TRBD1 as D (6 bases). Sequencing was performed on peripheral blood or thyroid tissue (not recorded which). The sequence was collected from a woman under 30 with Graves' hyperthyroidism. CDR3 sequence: CASSPRITGRGELFF. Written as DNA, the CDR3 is TGTGCCAGCAGCCCTAGAATCACAGGGCGGGGGGAGCTGTTTTTT.